This T cell receptor (beta chain) was sequenced during a study of blood T cell repertoires in COVID-19. The overall study: T cells, B-cell-depleted T cells, or PBMCs provided the cDNA or gDNA that served as material.

In the source study's methods: Amplifying reference gene primers gave estimates of nucleated cell counts. Using immunoSEQ multiplex PCR, the repertoire was profiled, and TCRdb retains in-frame clones only, with some absent. The DNA was the basis for D and trimming; V, J and clone size are from that table. The data show 45,000 to 50,000 clones, more than 75% seen once. The V gene end was trimmed by 4 bases and the J gene end by 0 bases; junction bases not matched to a gene: 13. Germline CDR1 and CDR2: MNHNS and SASEGT. There are 20 residues in the CDR3. This clonotype originated in a woman in her fifties or sixties with acute or convalescent COVID-19. The sample consisted of peripheral blood. The chain links TRBV6-1 to TRBJ1-5; 12 positions agree with TRBD1. The chain's CDR3 is CASSGSGGTGGSSSNQPQHF. The CDR3 region has the DNA TGTGCCAGCAGTGGAAGCGGGGGGACAGGGGGCTCTTCTAGCAATCAGCCCCAGCATTTT.